This T cell receptor (beta chain) was documented in a study of T cell responses to AZD1222 COVID-19 vaccine. Notes on this clone: Its matching antigen is unknown.

From germline, CDR1 is SGHNT and CDR2 YYREEE (reference sequence). The ends lost 3 bases at V and 7 bases at J; junction bases unmatched: 9. The CDR3 runs to 14 residues. This table comes from immunoSEQ multiplex PCR, and its TCRdb copy is limited to in-frame clones, with some not included. The sample has over 100,000 clones; about 89% are singletons. Study-level points and caveats: The donor group comprised mostly white British people and more females; the analysis possibly underestimated clonal diversity. Once two AZD1222 doses were given, Spike-specific TCR breadth and depth went up. Sampling captured repertoires only after the peak T cell response. Reports indicate that nearly half of spike-specific TCRs are directed at unmutated variant regions.

The clonotype originates from an adult who received the MenACWY meningococcal vaccine as a control. V usage is TRBV5-4 and J usage is TRBJ1-1; 7 nucleotides match TRBD1. The sequencing used peripheral blood, collected 28 days after the second dose of the MenACWY control vaccine. The CDR3 sequence: CASSSPQGRGEAFF. CDR3 coding DNA: TGTGCCAGCAGCTCACCACAGGGGAGGGGTGAAGCTTTCTTT.